The 20 T cell receptor beta chains listed next were all sequenced from one sample in a study of monozygotic twins with inflammatory bowel disease. TCRdb re-analyzed the 5' RACE reads; it lists each CDR3 protein once, without DNA. The repertoire shows about 110,000 distinct CDR3 sequences; the top ten hold approximately 13%. The sequencing sample was made of blood. These receptor sequences come from a human donor with ulcerative colitis or Crohn's disease, or a healthy co-twin of an affected twin (not recorded which).

The J gene is TRBJ2-1, the V gene TRBV7-9. CDR1 is SEHNR and CDR2 is FQNEAQ in the germline V gene (reference sequence). There are 16 residues in the CDR3. The CDR3 sequence: CASSLTETYGLNEQFF. The variable domain in full, with the rest retrieved from reference TRBV7-9 and TRBJ2-1, is DTGVSQNPRHKITKRGQNVTFRCDPISEHNRLYWYRQTLGQGPEFLTYFQNEAQLEKSRLLSDRFSAERPKGSFSTLEIQRTEQGDSAMYLCASSLTETYGLNEQFFGPGTRLTVL.

The chain combines TRBV7-9 with TRBJ2-7; TCRdb selects TRBD1, and the lack of DNA leaves this call unchecked. The CDR3 sequence is 14 residues long. Germline V gene lookup returns CDR1 SEHNR and CDR2 FQNEAQ (reference sequence). The CDR3 protein is CASTQGLGLYEQYF.

The rearrangement uses TRBV7-2 and TRBJ2-2; TCRdb lists TRBD1, though no DNA is available to test this call. Per the germline V gene, CDR1 is SGHTA and CDR2 is FQGNSA. The CDR3 is 15 residues long. CDR3 residues: CASTADRGRTGELFF.

The chain is built from TRBV7-2 and TRBJ2-1. Germline CDR1 is SGHTA and CDR2 is FQGNSA. The CDR3 is made up of 14 amino acids. The CDR3: CASSLRGSYNEQFF.

The chain is built from TRBV6-2 or TRBV6-3 and TRBJ1-5; TCRdb selects TRBD1, and the lack of DNA leaves this call unchecked. Germline-derived CDR1 and CDR2 are MNHEY and SVGEGT. The CDR3 extends over 15 amino acids. CDR3 in amino acids: CASSTRTGVNQPQHF.

The V call is TRBV6-5, the J call TRBJ2-1; checking the TCRdb D call of TRBD1 is not possible without DNA. The germline gives CDR1 MNHEY, CDR2 SVGAGI. The CDR3 contains 14 residues. CDR3 residues: CASRRGRLYNEQFF.

The CDR3 region is CASSPSGATNYGYTF. This chain links TRBV6-2 or TRBV6-3 with TRBJ1-2. Per the germline V gene, CDR1 is MNHEY and CDR2 is SVGEGT. The CDR3 is made up of 15 amino acids.

V gene TRBV7-2 combines with J gene TRBJ2-3; without DNA, the TCRdb call of TRBD1 cannot be checked. CDR1 and CDR2 (germline): SGHTA, FQGNSA. CDR3 length: 17 amino acids. The CDR3 loop is CASSLAWGGVSTDTQYF.

The chain has TRBV7-9 and TRBJ1-1; the TCRdb D gene call, TRBD1, has no DNA to confirm it. The CDR3 is made up of 14 amino acids. CDR1 is SEHNR, CDR2 FQNEAQ, per germline (reference sequence). This chain's CDR3 is CASSPPGQMIEAFF. The complete variable domain, with remaining parts taken from reference TRBV7-9 and TRBJ1-1, reads DTGVSQNPRHKITKRGQNVTFRCDPISEHNRLYWYRQTLGQGPEFLTYFQNEAQLEKSRLLSDRFSAERPKGSFSTLEIQRTEQGDSAMYLCASSPPGQMIEAFFGQGTRLTVV.

This rearrangement joins TRBV20-1 to TRBJ2-2; absent DNA, TCRdb's TRBD1 call cannot be checked. CDR1 is DFQATT and CDR2 is SNEGSKA in the germline V gene (reference sequence). The CDR3 is 12 amino acids. This chain's CDR3 is CSARGPTGELFF.

V usage is TRBV20-1 and J usage is TRBJ2-3; TCRdb proposes TRBD1, but this gene call is untestable without DNA. Germline CDR1 is DFQATT and CDR2 is SNEGSKA (reference sequence). The CDR3 is made up of 16 amino acids. The CDR3 spells CSARTPEGGTVDTQYF.

The V gene is TRBV15, the J gene TRBJ2-7; the D gene TCRdb calls, TRBD1, cannot be checked with no DNA. CDR1 and CDR2 from the germline V gene are LNHNV and YYDKDF (reference sequence). CDR3 length: 15 amino acids. The CDR3 protein is CATSRPMGVSYEQYF. The whole variable domain, filled in from reference TRBV15 and TRBJ2-7, reads DAMVIQNPRYQVTQFGKPVTLSCSQTLNHNVMYWYQQKSSQAPKLLFHYYDKDFNNEADTPDNFQSRRPNTSFCFLDIRSPGLGDTAMYLCATSRPMGVSYEQYFGPGTRLTVT.

This chain connects TRBV7-2 to TRBJ1-4; TCRdb's D call, TRBD1, is unchecked because there is no DNA. CDR1 and CDR2 from the germline V gene are SGHTA and FQGNSA. CDR3 length: 16 residues. The chain's CDR3 is CASSFLGGGTNEKLFF.

The rearrangement links TRBV7-2 to TRBJ2-7; with no DNA, the TCRdb D assignment of TRBD1 cannot be verified. Germline-derived CDR1 and CDR2 are SGHTA and FQGNSA. The CDR3 is 16 residues long. CDR3 sequence reads: CASSEPGQSSSYEQYF.

The chain recombines TRBV15 with TRBJ1-1; no DNA is available, so the TRBD1 call from TCRdb remains unchecked. This CDR3 is 17 amino acids long. Germline lookup yields CDR1 LNHNV and CDR2 YYDKDF (reference sequence). The CDR3 is CATSRDLRGGVGTEAFF.

The CDR3 here is CASSLENPGQGSYEQYF. The V gene is TRBV5-1, the J gene TRBJ2-7; TCRdb's assignment of TRBD1 cannot be checked, as there is no DNA. CDR3 length: 17 amino acids. Germline V gene sequence: CDR1 SGHRS, CDR2 YFSETQ.

This rearrangement joins TRBV5-4 to TRBJ2-5; there is no DNA to check the TCRdb D call of TRBD1. The CDR3 totals 15 residues. CDR1 is SGHNT, CDR2 YYREEE, per germline (reference sequence). CDR3 amino acids: CASSSRTGSQETQYF.

The gene calls are TRBV27 and TRBJ1-2; absent DNA, TCRdb's TRBD1 call cannot be checked. This CDR3 contains 14 residues. The germline V gene has CDR1 MNHEY and CDR2 SMNVEV (reference sequence). CDR3 amino acids: CASSFIGREHGYTF.

The rearrangement joins TRBV28 to TRBJ1-1; the TCRdb D gene call, TRBD1, has no DNA to confirm it. Looked up from germline, CDR1 is MDHEN and CDR2 is SYDVKM. The CDR3 runs to 14 residues. The CDR3 here is CASSSPLVGTEAFF.

The chain uses TRBV7-9 and TRBJ2-6. The CDR3 runs 14 residues. CDR1 and CDR2 from the germline V gene are SEHNR and FQNEAQ (reference sequence). The CDR3 protein is CASRRSSGANVLTF.